This TCR beta chain emerged from a study of T cells in Graves' hyperthyroidism and ophthalmopathy. What was amplified from RNA transcripts were TCR beta CDR3 regions. The TCR CDR3 first-round RT-PCR relied on the HTBI primer set. TCRdb used MiXCR to reprocess the multiplex PCR reads, holding one entry per CDR3 protein. The sample lists 300,000 to 450,000 distinct CDR3 sequences, 15% to 18% occurring once. CDR3 size: 15 residues. Trimming took 6 bases from V and 2 from J, leaving 14 bases between them. Germline V gene lookup returns CDR1 SNHLY and CDR2 FYNNEI. This receptor was identified in a woman aged 18-29 years with Graves' hyperthyroidism that later progressed to Graves' ophthalmopathy. The chain recombines TRBV2 with TRBJ1-5; tentative D call: TRBD1 (5 bases). Input material: blood. Written as DNA, the CDR3 is TGTGCCAGCAGCGTACAGGATATGGGCAATCAGCCCCAGCATTTT. This translates into CASSVQDMGNQPQHF. The full variable domain, rest sourced from reference TRBV2 and TRBJ1-5, is EPEVTQTPSHQVTQMGQEVILRCVPISNHLYFYWYRQILGQKVEFLVSFYNNEISEKSEIFDDQFSVERPDGSNFTLKIRSTKLEDSAMYFCASSVQDMGNQPQHFGDGTRLSIL.